This T cell receptor (beta chain) appears in the sequencing data of a study of CD8 T cells in Susac syndrome. Sequencing of TCR beta was performed on blood CD8+ T cells and on blood CD4+ T cells. Random hexamers primed reverse transcription of about 0.5 to 1 ug RNA. TCRdb reanalysed the immunoSEQ multiplex PCR reads using MiXCR and keeps one entry per CDR3 protein. Of 150,000 to 200,000 distinct CDR3 sequences in the sample, around 94% were seen once. Looked up from germline, CDR1 is SQVTM and CDR2 is ANQGSEA. After removal of 2 bases from V and 7 bases from J, the junction contained 5 bases not matched to a gene. The CDR3 runs 13 residues.

The TCR comes from a human donor in good health. The chain recombines TRBV29-1 with TRBJ2-3; TRBD2 matches at 8 bases. What was sequenced was CD4+ T cells from PBMCs. The DNA of the CDR3 is TGCAGCGTTGAACTAGCGGGTGGTAATACGCAGTATTTT. This encodes CSVELAGGNTQYF.